This TCR beta chain appears in the sequencing data of a study of lymphopenia after photon versus proton radiotherapy. Study results and limitations: Under photons, naive T cells and diversity fell while effector/memory populations rose.

About this clone itself: Its cognate antigen is unknown.

Sequencing used immunoSEQ multiplex PCR; TCRdb keeps in-frame clones, though not all of them. Altogether 26,000 or so clones are present, 81% being singletons, with the ten largest covering approximately 31%. The CDR3 consists of 16 residues. CDR1 and CDR2 (germline): SGDLS, YYNGEE. Trimming removed 4 bases at V and 1 base at J, with 17 bases between. This TCR came from a man between 45 and 60 years old with gastric cancer. The chain links TRBV9 to TRBJ2-5; no reliable D call. The specimen comprised peripheral blood, sampled from a patient treated with photon-based radiotherapy. The CDR3 loop is CASSFAQTVFQETQYF. The CDR3 coding sequence is TGTGCCAGCAGCTTCGCTCAGACCGTTTTCCAAGAGACCCAGTACTTC.